These T cell receptor beta chains were read from a single sample in a study of graft-versus-host responses after intestinal transplantation. Sequencing was performed with immunoSEQ multiplex PCR; in TCRdb, only in-frame clones are kept and a portion is missing. Seen here are fewer than 85,000 clones, around 90% observed once, and the top ten hold nearly 2.5%. For these receptors, no antigen is known. The sample in question was unstimulated CD8+ T cells sorted from spleen or lymph node cells, obtained before intestinal transplant. All receptors come from a human donor who received an intestinal transplant. The CDR3 runs from the conserved cysteine through the conserved F or W.

v_gene: TRBV7-9
CDR3aa: CASSGRYNEQFF

v_gene: TRBV28
CDR3aa: CASSLPRLAGVYNEQFF

v_gene: TRBV28
CDR3aa: CASSFDREPVNYGYTF

v_gene: TRBV11-2
CDR3aa: CASSFLVSSYNEQFF

v_gene: TRBV6-6
CDR3aa: CASSHPGHNNEQFF

v_gene: TRBV29-1
CDR3aa: CSSKTRDRGNYGYTF

v_gene: TRBV4-2
CDR3aa: CASSPPGSYEQYF

v_gene: TRBV14
CDR3aa: CASSLQGVANYGYTF

v_gene: TRBV27
CDR3aa: CASSPAGWGTDTQYF

v_gene: TRBV6-5
CDR3aa: CASSYSAGGIGNEQFF

v_gene: TRBV29-1
CDR3aa: CSVSGVSSYEQYF

v_gene: TRBV4-1
CDR3aa: CASSQEGGPSTDTQYF

v_gene: TRBV10-1
CDR3aa: CASSEEARTDTQYF

v_gene: TRBV11-1
CDR3aa: CASSWSQMEQFF

v_gene: TRBV6-5
CDR3aa: CASSLTGTHTGELFF

v_gene: TRBV6-1
CDR3aa: CASSEEGSGRVLVLAGYNEQFF

v_gene: TRBV6-5
CDR3aa: CASSYGTSVDNEQFF

v_gene: TRBV5-1
CDR3aa: CASSLSPGSDYGYTF

v_gene: TRBV18
CDR3aa: CASSPPLQPQHF

v_gene: TRBV27
CDR3aa: CASGGWGEETQYF

v_gene: TRBV4-1
CDR3aa: CASSQPGDYPKYF

v_gene: TRBV9
CDR3aa: CASSPRGFRAGELFF

v_gene: TRBV7-3
CDR3aa: CASSPELAGADTQYF

v_gene: TRBV7-8
CDR3aa: CASSSGLAGDEQFF

v_gene: TRBV7-9
CDR3aa: CASSLTRGSGANVLTF

v_gene: TRBV6-1
CDR3aa: CASSEVGTGGYEQYF

v_gene: TRBV4-1
CDR3aa: CASSQALHSLYGYTF

v_gene: TRBV28
CDR3aa: CASSLLAGGPYSYNEQFF

v_gene: TRBV7-3
CDR3aa: CASSLGSSNYNEQFF

v_gene: TRBV4-1
CDR3aa: CASSQVTYSYEQYF

v_gene: TRBV10-2
CDR3aa: CASSSKGPYEQYF

v_gene: TRBV9
CDR3aa: CASSGSSGRGETQYF

v_gene: TRBV7-9
CDR3aa: CASSLVEIETQYF

v_gene: TRBV9
CDR3aa: CASSVEGMDGREADTQYF

v_gene: TRBV5-1
CDR3aa: CASSLGEGGLNEKLFF

v_gene: TRBV7-9
CDR3aa: CASSPGRQGLGTDTQYF

v_gene: TRBV5-1
CDR3aa: CASSGLAGGPRTGELFF

v_gene: TRBV29-1
CDR3aa: CSVEGPGQGGLGATGELFF

v_gene: TRBV28
CDR3aa: CASSLNSGTSGLYEQYF

v_gene: TRBV5-4
CDR3aa: CASSFGQWEGHTEAFF

v_gene: TRBV6-1
CDR3aa: CASKSFRFSYEQYF

v_gene: TRBV20-1
CDR3aa: CSARDREGYTF

v_gene: TRBV28
CDR3aa: CASSLGAGDEQYF

v_gene: TRBV6-5
CDR3aa: CASSYTGIRSVYEQYF

v_gene: TRBV9
CDR3aa: CASSVDGAYGYTF

v_gene: TRBV28
CDR3aa: CASSLSHHLGQAYLPPSYNSPLHF

v_gene: TRBV6-6
CDR3aa: CASSGPGQGQPQHF

v_gene: TRBV7-8
CDR3aa: CASSHSDRGASQPQHF

v_gene: TRBV7-9
CDR3aa: CASSTTGLHGYTF

v_gene: TRBV18
CDR3aa: CASYEPAGTGAGNTIYF

v_gene: TRBV4-1
CDR3aa: CASSQVSGGGYTF

v_gene: TRBV13
CDR3aa: CASSLYQYTDTQYF